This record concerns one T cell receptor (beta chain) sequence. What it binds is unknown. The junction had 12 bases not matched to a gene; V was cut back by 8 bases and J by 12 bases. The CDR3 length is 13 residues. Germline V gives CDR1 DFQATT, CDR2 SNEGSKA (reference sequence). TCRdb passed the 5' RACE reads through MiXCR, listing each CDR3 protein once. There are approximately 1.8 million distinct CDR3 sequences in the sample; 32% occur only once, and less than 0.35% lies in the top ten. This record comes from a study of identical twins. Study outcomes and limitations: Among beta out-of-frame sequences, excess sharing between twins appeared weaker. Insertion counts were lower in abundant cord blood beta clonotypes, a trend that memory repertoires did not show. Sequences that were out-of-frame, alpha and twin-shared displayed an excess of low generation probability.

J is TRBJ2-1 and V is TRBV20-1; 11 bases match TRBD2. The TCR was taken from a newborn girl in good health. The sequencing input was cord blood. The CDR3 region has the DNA TGCAGTTTAACTAGCGGGAGCGTAGGGGGGCAGTTCTTC. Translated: CSLTSGSVGGQFF.